The 25 T cell receptor beta chains in this list originate from one sample, sequenced in a study of cytomegalovirus exposure and HLA in healthy donors. Amplification used 60 Vbeta primers and 13 Jbeta primers. TCRdb keeps only in-frame clones here, not all; method: immunoSEQ multiplex PCR. The sample lists roughly 200,000 clones; about 80% were seen once. Sequencing was done on a sample of PBMCs. These receptors were obtained from a woman aged 60-70 years in good health and CMV-seropositive.

V and J are TRBV7-6 and TRBJ2-3, with 11 bases matching TRBD2. V lost 3 bases, J lost 2 bases, and 4 bases stayed unmatched. CDR3 size: 16 residues. Germline CDR1 and CDR2: SGHVS and FNYEAQ. Written as DNA, the CDR3 is TGTGCCAGCAGCTTGGGACTAGCGGTATTCACAGATACGCAGTATTTT. Its translation is CASSLGLAVFTDTQYF.

The chain uses TRBV5-1 and TRBJ2-7; the match to TRBD2 covers 9 bases. CDR1 is SGHRS and CDR2 is YFSETQ in the germline V gene. V shed 0 bases and J 3 bases; nucleotides not matched to a gene: 10. This CDR3 has 17 amino acids. The CDR3 region is CASSLDLAGEVSYEQYF. CDR3 in DNA: TGCGCCAGCAGCTTGGATTTAGCGGGAGAGGTGAGCTACGAGCAGTACTTC.

This rearrangement joins TRBV28 to TRBJ1-5, with D hard to call. V was clipped by 3 bases and J by 0 bases, with 15 bases between them. Germline values: CDR1 MDHEN, CDR2 SYDVKM. CDR3 length: 17 amino acids. The chain's CDR3 is CASSFGQSIYSNQPQHF. CDR3 DNA: TGTGCCAGCAGTTTTGGGCAGTCCATCTATAGCAATCAGCCCCAGCATTTT.

This rearrangement joins TRBV6-1 to TRBJ2-7; TRBD1 agrees at 7 bases. Trimming removed 7 bases from V and 6 bases from J; junction bases left unmatched: 12. The CDR3 runs to 14 residues. Germline CDR1 is MNHNS and CDR2 is SASEGT. The CDR3 DNA follows: TGTGCCAGCACTAGACAGGGTTCGGCGGGCGAGCAGTACTTC. Protein product: CASTRQGSAGEQYF.

The chain is built from TRBV29-1 and TRBJ2-2, with 9 bases matching TRBD1. CDR1 and CDR2 from the germline V gene are SQVTM and ANQGSEA. J was trimmed by 6 bases and V by 5 bases; bases with no gene match: 4. This CDR3 comprises 13 residues. The CDR3 DNA is TGCAGCGTTAGGGACAGGGTTCCCGGGGAGCTGTTTTTT. Translated: CSVRDRVPGELFF.

Worth noting for this clone: Other DNA sequences in the sample encode the same CDR3. The rearrangement links TRBV7-3 to TRBJ1-5; 7 positions match TRBD1. Unmatched junction bases numbered 4, after V lost 6 bases and J lost 5 bases. The CDR3 consists of 13 residues. The V gene's germline CDR1 is SGHTA and CDR2 FQGTGA. CDR3 amino acids: CASSPDRDQPQHF. CDR3 in DNA: TGTGCCAGCAGTCCCGACAGGGATCAGCCCCAGCATTTT.

The J gene is TRBJ1-2, the V gene TRBV5-1; possible D gene TRBD1, 5 bases. The V and J ends lost 4 bases and 7 bases respectively, with 14 bases between them. The germline V gene encodes CDR1 SGHRS and CDR2 YFSETQ. The CDR3 extends over 13 amino acids. The CDR3 here is CASSPGHTPGYTF. In DNA, the CDR3 is TGCGCCAGCAGCCCTGGACATACTCCTGGCTACACCTTC.

The rearrangement joins TRBV5-5 to TRBJ2-7; TRBD1 agrees at 7 bases. The length of the CDR3 is 12 residues. V shed 2 bases and J 6 bases; nucleotides not matched to a gene: 2. Per germline, CDR1 SGHKS and CDR2 YYEKEE (reference sequence). For the CDR3, the DNA is TGTGCCAGCAGCTTCGACAGGGCCGAGCAGTACTTC. Translation: CASSFDRAEQYF.

The CDR3 DNA follows: TGTGCCAGCAGTTGGGACACAACTAATGAAAAACTGTTTTTT. Translating gives CASSWDTTNEKLFF. The chain has TRBV6-5 and TRBJ1-4, with a possible D match to TRBD1 (6 bases). CDR3 length: 14 residues. Germline lookup yields CDR1 MNHEY and CDR2 SVGAGI. Trimming shortened V by 4 bases and J by 0 bases, and 6 bases separated the two germline ends.

The chain uses TRBV28 and TRBJ2-3; 8 bases line up with TRBD1. With 4 bases clipped from V and 4 bases from J, the junction kept 13 bases outside the gene matches. The CDR3 loop spans 17 amino acids. The germline CDR1 and CDR2 sequences are MDHEN and SYDVKM. The CDR3 loop is CASSSIRQGMVPDTQYF. CDR3 nucleotides: TGTGCCAGCAGTTCAATACGACAGGGGATGGTTCCAGATACGCAGTATTTT.

The chain combines TRBV7-8 with TRBJ1-1; 8 nucleotides line up with TRBD1. This CDR3 region has 16 residues. CDR1 is SGHVS, CDR2 FQNEAQ, per germline. J lost 0 bases, V lost 5 bases, and 8 bases had no gene match. Here the CDR3 reads CASSPKDRVLNTEAFF. The CDR3 DNA reads as TGTGCCAGCAGCCCCAAGGACAGGGTATTGAACACTGAAGCTTTCTTT.

This clone was counted between two and nine times. The CDR3 here is CASSLTGGVPLGEQFF. The CDR3 DNA sequence: TGCGCCAGCAGCCTGACCGGGGGGGTCCCTTTGGGTGAGCAGTTCTTC. This chain joins TRBV5-1 and TRBJ2-1; the match to TRBD2 covers 8 bases. The CDR3 is made up of 16 amino acids. Germline V gene lookup returns CDR1 SGHRS and CDR2 YFSETQ. V was pared by 4 bases and J by 9 bases, with 15 bases of the junction left unmatched.

In this sample, this clone turned up once. V usage is TRBV7-2 and J usage is TRBJ1-3; TRBD1 might be the D (6 bases). The ends were cut back, 1 base at V and 2 bases at J, with 9 bases in the middle. Germline V gives CDR1 SGHTA, CDR2 FQGNSA. The CDR3 consists of 15 residues. Here the CDR3 reads CASSLVAGAGNTIYF. The DNA of the CDR3 is TGTGCCAGCAGCTTAGTCGCAGGGGCTGGAAACACCATATATTTT.

As for this clone: Germline and junction disagree at one end, which may indicate a read error. The J gene is TRBJ1-2, the V gene TRBV18, with D possibly TRBD1 on 6 matching bases. CDR1 is KGHSH and CDR2 is LQKENI in the germline V gene. The CDR3 length is 13 residues. The CDR3 nucleotides read TGTGCCAGCTCACCCTACACGATACCGGGACACTCTTTC. This translates into CASSPYTIPGHSF.

The V call is TRBV6-5, the J call TRBJ1-5; the match to TRBD1 covers 9 bases. The CDR3 consists of 15 residues. CDR1 and CDR2 (germline): MNHEY, SVGAGI. V trimming: 5 bases; J trimming: 6 bases; junction bases outside the gene matches: 8. The CDR3 region is CASSQQGAIGQPQHF. The CDR3 DNA is TGTGCCAGCAGTCAACAGGGGGCGATAGGTCAGCCCCAGCATTTT.

The CDR3 spells CASSRAGGRQETQYF. In nucleotides, the CDR3 is TGTGCCAGCAGCCGAGCGGGGGGGCGTCAAGAGACCCAGTACTTC. V and J are TRBV7-6 and TRBJ2-5; 10 nucleotides match TRBD2. CDR1 is SGHVS and CDR2 is FNYEAQ in the germline V gene. V dropped 5 bases and J dropped 2; count of bases not matched to a gene: 5. The CDR3 has 15 residues.

V and J are TRBV7-8 and TRBJ2-1; no clear D. Germline-derived CDR1 and CDR2 are SGHVS and FQNEAQ. This CDR3 is built from 13 residues. Trimming removed 3 bases from V and 8 bases from J, with 11 bases in between. The CDR3 region has the DNA TGTGCCAGCAGCTTCACTACCATAGATGAGCAGTTCTTC. Protein sequence: CASSFTTIDEQFF. Full variable domain (outside the CDR3, taken from reference TRBV7-8 and TRBJ2-1): GAGVSQSPRYKVAKRGQDVALRCDPISGHVSLFWYQQALGQGPEFLTYFQNEAQLDKSGLPSDRFFAERPEGSVSTLKIQRTQQEDSAVYLCASSFTTIDEQFFGPGTRLTVL.

The chain has TRBV10-3 and TRBJ2-5, with TRBD1 as a possible D gene (6 bases). Trimming took 2 bases from V and 5 from J, leaving 12 bases between them. This CDR3 region has 14 residues. Germline V CDR1 and CDR2: ENHRY, SYGVKD. The CDR3 loop reads CAISEGTGPETQYF. CDR3 DNA: TGTGCCATCAGTGAGGGAACAGGGCCCGAGACCCAGTACTTC.

The V gene is TRBV4-1, the J gene TRBJ1-3; D gene uncertain. Per the germline V gene, CDR1 is MGHRA and CDR2 is YSYEKL. The CDR3 sequence is 16 residues long. Trimming pared 2 bases from V and 3 bases from J, leaving 14 bases between. The CDR3 coding sequence is TGCGCCAGCAGCCAATTCTTAGGAGGTATTGGAAACACCATATATTTT. This sequence encodes CASSQFLGGIGNTIYF.

The chain combines TRBV18 with TRBJ2-1; 7 positions agree with TRBD2. The V gene end was trimmed by 3 bases and the J gene end by 3 bases; junction bases not matched to a gene: 5. This CDR3 is 15 amino acids long. Germline CDR1 KGHSH, CDR2 LQKENI. The chain's CDR3 is CASSPPSGFYNEQFF. DNA for the CDR3: TGTGCCAGCTCACCCCCTAGCGGATTCTACAATGAGCAGTTCTTC.

The V gene is TRBV10-1, the J gene TRBJ1-3; 7 bases line up with TRBD1. The CDR3 totals 16 residues. The germline gives CDR1 WNHNN, CDR2 SYGVQD (reference sequence). Losses at the gene ends were 6 bases for V and 0 bases for J; bases not matched to a gene: 8. CDR3 region: CASRGGQVVSGNTIYF. CDR3 DNA: TGCGCCAGCAGAGGAGGACAGGTTGTCTCTGGAAACACCATATATTTT.

This clone was observed a few times. The J gene is TRBJ2-7, the V gene TRBV4-2; 11 bases agree with TRBD2. Germline lookup yields CDR1 LGHNA and CDR2 YNFKEQ. V gave up 0 bases and J gave up 3 bases; unmatched junction bases: 1. The CDR3 runs 15 residues. The CDR3 DNA follows: TGTGCCAGCAGCCAAGATACTAGCGGGAGCTACGAGCAGTACTTC. Its translation: CASSQDTSGSYEQYF.

CDR3 DNA: TGTGCCAGCAGCCAAGGTCAGGGGGCAGGTGGCTACACCTTC. Protein product: CASSQGQGAGGYTF. The chain links TRBV4-2 to TRBJ1-2, with 8 bases matching TRBD1. The germline CDR1 and CDR2 sequences are LGHNA and YNFKEQ. The V and J ends lost 1 base and 7 bases, in that order; junction bases with no gene match: 5. The CDR3 loop spans 14 amino acids.

The CDR3 protein is CASFEGAVATNEKLFF. As DNA, the CDR3 is TGTGCCTCTTTTGAGGGGGCGGTTGCAACTAATGAAAAACTGTTTTTT. V and J are TRBV28 and TRBJ1-4; TRBD1 agrees at 7 bases. The CDR3 loop spans 16 amino acids. Germline trimming cut 11 bases from V and 0 bases from J; bases unmatched to any gene: 12. The germline V gene encodes CDR1 MDHEN and CDR2 SYDVKM.

The genes are TRBV6-1 and TRBJ2-7; 9 bases line up with TRBD1. Germline-derived CDR1 and CDR2 are MNHNS and SASEGT. The CDR3 is 15 residues long. J lost 3 bases, V lost 0 bases, and 3 bases had no gene match. The CDR3 loop reads CASSEAGGQGYEQYF. The CDR3 nucleotides read TGTGCCAGCAGTGAAGCAGGGGGACAGGGCTACGAGCAGTACTTC.